These T cell receptor beta chains were read from a single sample in a study of T cell repertoires in cytomegalovirus infection. One entry per CDR3 protein results from TCRdb running MiXCR on the reads. The sample holds approximately 600,000 distinct CDR3 sequences, 40% seen once. Antigens of these TCRs are unknown. This sample comprised cultured PBMCs, obtained from culture after CMV antigen stimulation. The receptors derive from a human donor in good health (CMV status not recorded). Some clones in this sample may be carry-over from other donors' samples. The CDR3 runs from the conserved cysteine through the conserved F or W. D genes are given only for firm matches. Clone size is given for some rows only: seen once, a few or many times, or a class if the clone is expanded.

V	D	J	size	CDR3	DNA
TRBV4-1	TRBD2	TRBJ2-7	.	CASSQAGGNEQYF	TGCGCCAGCAGCCAAGCGGGGGGTAACGAGCAGTACTTC
TRBV12-5	TRBD1	TRBJ1-1	.	CASGYQDRGNTEAFF	TGTGCTAGTGGTTACCAAGACAGGGGGAACACTGAAGCTTTCTTT
TRBV6-1	.	TRBJ1-5	.	CASSEGPVSSNQPQHF	TGTGCCAGCAGTGAAGGCCCAGTCAGTAGCAATCAGCCCCAGCATTTT
TRBV7-2	.	TRBJ1-3	.	CASSLAYGGRAGNTIYF	TGTGCCAGCAGCTTAGCATACGGAGGAAGGGCTGGAAACACCATATATTTT
TRBV28	.	TRBJ1-5	few	CASSLAYGTMAPQPQHF	TGTGCCAGCTCTCTAGCGTACGGGACAATGGCTCCTCAGCCCCAGCATTTT
TRBV19	.	TRBJ2-6	.	CASTSLGGANVLTF	TGTGCCAGTACCTCTCTGGGGGGGGCCAACGTCCTGACTTTC
TRBV12-3/TRBV12-4	.	TRBJ2-1	.	CASNKQVYNEQFF	TGTGCCAGCAATAAACAGGTGTACAATGAGCAGTTCTTC
TRBV6-2/TRBV6-3	.	TRBJ2-3	few	CASNNPAGTQYF	TGTGCCAGCAACAATCCGGCGGGGACGCAGTATTTT
TRBV7-2	.	TRBJ1-1	many	CASSFGGLGTEAFF	TGTGCCAGCAGCTTTGGAGGTCTAGGCACTGAAGCTTTCTTT
TRBV7-8	TRBD1	TRBJ1-6	many	CASSRTTGVINSPLHF	TGTGCCAGCAGCCGAACCACAGGGGTTATTAATTCACCCCTCCACTTT
TRBV12-3/TRBV12-4	.	TRBJ1-1	.	CASSLQVPEAFF	TGTGCCAGCAGTCTTCAGGTTCCTGAAGCTTTCTTT
TRBV12-3/TRBV12-4	.	TRBJ2-5	few	CASSPSTLGPGSGTQYF	TGTGCCAGCAGCCCTTCGACCCTGGGACCCGGCTCTGGGACCCAGTACTTC
TRBV6-2/TRBV6-3	.	TRBJ2-5	once	CASSGTAGARETQYF	TGTGCCAGCAGTGGAACCGCAGGGGCGAGGGAGACCCAGTACTTC
TRBV6-2/TRBV6-3	.	TRBJ1-4	.	CASSYPGLLDEKLFF	TGTGCCAGCAGTTATCCAGGGCTCCTCGATGAAAAACTGTTTTTT
TRBV12-3/TRBV12-4	.	TRBJ1-4	.	CASSFSPAPYNEKLFF	TGTGCCAGCAGTTTCAGTCCAGCGCCTTATAATGAAAAACTGTTTTTT